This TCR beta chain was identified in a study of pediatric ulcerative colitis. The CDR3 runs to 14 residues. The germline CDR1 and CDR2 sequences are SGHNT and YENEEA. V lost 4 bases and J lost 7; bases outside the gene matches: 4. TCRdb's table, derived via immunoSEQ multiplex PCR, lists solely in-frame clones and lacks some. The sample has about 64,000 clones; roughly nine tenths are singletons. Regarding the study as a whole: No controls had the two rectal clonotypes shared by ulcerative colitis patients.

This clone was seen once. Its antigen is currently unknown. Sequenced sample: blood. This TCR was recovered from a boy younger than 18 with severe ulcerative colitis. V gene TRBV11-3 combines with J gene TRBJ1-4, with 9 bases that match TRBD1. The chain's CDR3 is CASSSRQGGEKLFF. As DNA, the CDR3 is TGTGCCAGCAGCTCCAGACAGGGGGGTGAAAAACTGTTTTTT.